This is a list of T cell receptor beta chains from one sample in a study of HIV-infected patients and healthy controls. TCRdb processed the 5' RACE reads anew with MiXCR; each CDR3 protein has one entry. The data show roughly 25,000 distinct CDR3 sequences, 8.5% seen once. Material for sequencing was blood. The receptor source for this set is an adult in good health. CDR3s include the opening cysteine and the closing phenylalanine or tryptophan. The order of the fields is V gene, clone size, J gene, D gene, CDR3 protein, CDR3 DNA. The D gene is left open where the match is weak. The size entry is marked missing in some rows and otherwise reads once, few, many or a size class.

>TRBV6-1|many|TRBJ2-5|TRBD1
CASSDRYGGTGGDQETQYF
TGTGCCAGCAGTGACCGTTACGGGGGGACAGGGGGCGACCAAGAGACCCAGTACTTC
>TRBV7-9|many|TRBJ1-1|NA
CASGAQQGYTEAFF
TGTGCCAGCGGGGCACAACAAGGGTACACTGAAGCTTTCTTT
>TRBV24-1|medium-sized|TRBJ2-2|NA
CATTDQLGELFF
TGTGCCACCACAGACCAATTAGGGGAGCTGTTTTTT
>TRBV30|NA|TRBJ1-4|NA
CAWSWGATNEKLFF
TGTGCCTGGAGTTGGGGCGCAACTAATGAAAAACTGTTTTTT
>TRBV14|NA|TRBJ1-1|NA
CASSQDGGLSWTEAFF
TGTGCCAGCAGCCAAGATGGTGGTCTAAGCTGGACTGAAGCTTTCTTT
>TRBV11-2|many|TRBJ1-1|NA
CASSLLTRESTEAFF
TGTGCCAGCAGCCTCCTGACGAGGGAGTCCACTGAAGCTTTCTTT
>TRBV7-2|many|TRBJ2-1|NA
CASKGSGNNEQFF
TGTGCCAGCAAAGGGTCGGGGAACAATGAGCAGTTCTTC
>TRBV12-3/TRBV12-4|many|TRBJ1-2|TRBD1
CASTPPGGIYGYTF
TGTGCCAGCACCCCTCCAGGGGGCATCTATGGCTACACCTTC
>TRBV20-1|many|TRBJ1-1|NA
CSGVGSRGTEAFF
TGCAGTGGGGTGGGGAGTAGGGGTACTGAAGCTTTCTTT
>TRBV7-9|few|TRBJ2-3|TRBD1
CASSSPWDRTDTQYF
TGTGCCAGCAGCTCACCATGGGACAGAACAGATACGCAGTATTTT
>TRBV6-5|many|TRBJ1-1|NA
CASSYPNGRSTEAFF
TGTGCCAGCAGTTACCCAAACGGGAGGAGCACTGAAGCTTTCTTT
>TRBV7-8|NA|TRBJ2-3|NA
CASSGSRLGRADTQYF
TGTGCCAGCAGCGGATCGAGGTTGGGTAGGGCAGATACGCAGTATTTT
>TRBV14|many|TRBJ2-3|NA
CASSFQDLRRDTQYF
TGTGCCAGCAGCTTCCAAGACCTCCGCAGAGATACGCAGTATTTT
>TRBV19|many|TRBJ2-3|NA
CASSIEAGGDTQYF
TGTGCCAGTAGTATAGAGGCAGGTGGGGATACGCAGTATTTT
>TRBV27|NA|TRBJ2-1|NA
CASGIGWPDNEQFF
TGTGCCAGCGGTATAGGTTGGCCCGACAATGAGCAGTTCTTC
>TRBV5-1|NA|TRBJ2-3|TRBD1
CASRGQGAADTQYF
TGCGCCAGCAGGGGACAGGGGGCGGCAGATACGCAGTATTTT
>TRBV25-1|many|TRBJ2-1|TRBD1
CASVPAGGSYNEQFF
TGTGCCAGCGTACCCGCAGGGGGCTCCTACAATGAGCAGTTCTTC
>TRBV5-5|many|TRBJ1-5|NA
CASSRSGEGNQPQHF
TGTGCCAGCAGCCGGAGCGGAGAGGGCAATCAGCCCCAGCATTTT
>TRBV11-2|many|TRBJ1-3|NA
CASSLDRGSSGNTIYF
TGTGCCAGCAGCTTAGATCGGGGGAGCTCTGGAAACACCATATATTTT
>TRBV24-1|few|TRBJ2-2|NA
CATSDKNPGELFF
TGTGCCACCAGTGACAAAAACCCCGGGGAGCTGTTTTTT
>TRBV5-1|few|TRBJ2-7|TRBD2
CASSLAGRVEEQYF
TGCGCCAGCAGCTTGGCCGGGAGGGTAGAGGAGCAGTACTTC
>TRBV2|NA|TRBJ2-3|TRBD2
CASMWELAQDTQYF
TGTGCCAGCATGTGGGAACTAGCGCAGGATACGCAGTATTTT
>TRBV29-1|NA|TRBJ2-7|NA
CSVVAYEQYF
TGCAGCGTTGTAGCCTACGAGCAGTACTTC
>TRBV28|NA|TRBJ1-2|NA
CALGGANYGYTF
TGTGCCCTGGGGGGGGCTAACTATGGCTACACCTTC
>TRBV13|few|TRBJ1-3|NA
CASSPGRSGNTIYF
TGTGCCAGCAGCCCCGGGAGATCTGGAAACACCATATATTTT
>TRBV9|many|TRBJ2-6|NA
CASSDPLTHPAPSGANVLTF
TGTGCCAGCAGCGACCCCCTAACCCACCCCGCGCCCTCTGGGGCCAACGTCCTGACTTTC
>TRBV6-4|many|TRBJ2-6|TRBD1
CASSAKTGSGANVLTF
TGTGCCAGCAGTGCCAAGACAGGGTCTGGGGCCAACGTCCTGACTTTC
>TRBV18|many|TRBJ2-6|NA
CASSPPRAGANVLTF
TGTGCCAGCTCACCACCGAGGGCTGGGGCCAACGTCCTGACTTTC
>TRBV7-9|NA|TRBJ1-2|NA
CASSLGSSTNYGYTF
TGTGCCAGCAGCTTAGGTTCCAGCACTAACTATGGCTACACCTTC
>TRBV10-3|medium-sized|TRBJ1-1|NA
CAITRTVNTEAFF
TGTGCCATCACCCGGACAGTGAACACTGAAGCTTTCTTT
>TRBV20-1|many|TRBJ1-4|NA
CSAREGMSPGEKLFF
TGCAGTGCTAGAGAAGGGATGTCCCCGGGAGAAAAACTGTTTTTT
>TRBV20-1|many|TRBJ1-5|TRBD1
CSATPGTGDYSNQPQHF
TGCAGTGCTACCCCCGGGACAGGGGACTATAGCAATCAGCCCCAGCATTTT
>TRBV27|NA|TRBJ1-5|TRBD1
CASSFSGTGAYSNQPQHF
TGTGCCAGCAGTTTCTCTGGCACAGGGGCCTATAGCAATCAGCCCCAGCATTTT
>TRBV5-4|many|TRBJ1-2|NA
CASSSSWGAKYGYTF
NA
>TRBV20-1|many|TRBJ1-1|NA
CSGMGPTEAFF
TGCAGTGGTATGGGCCCCACTGAAGCTTTCTTT
>TRBV5-6|many|TRBJ2-7|NA
CASSRGPVGLVYF
TGTGCCAGCAGCCGGGGGCCGGTAGGGCTCGTTTACTTC
>TRBV7-9|many|TRBJ1-1|TRBD1
CASSLGDRDGEAFF
TGTGCCAGCAGCTTAGGAGACAGGGACGGTGAAGCTTTCTTT
>TRBV12-3/TRBV12-4|many|TRBJ1-6|NA
CASSLTGHNSPLHF
TGTGCCAGCAGTTTAACAGGGCATAATTCACCCCTCCACTTT
>TRBV6-5|many|TRBJ1-2|TRBD1
CASSSKPGTGAEGYTF
TGTGCCAGCAGTTCGAAACCCGGGACAGGGGCAGAAGGCTACACCTTC
>TRBV18|NA|TRBJ1-5|NA
CASSPSVEQPQHF
TGTGCCAGCTCACCATCAGTGGAACAGCCCCAGCATTTT
>TRBV29-1|NA|TRBJ1-5|NA
CSVVVSGESNQPQHF
TGCAGCGTTGTGGTGTCAGGGGAAAGCAATCAGCCCCAGCATTTT
>TRBV28|medium-sized|TRBJ2-7|NA
CASRAPATYEQYF
TGTGCAAGCAGGGCCCCGGCCACCTACGAGCAGTACTTC
>TRBV20-1|NA|TRBJ2-5|TRBD1
CSAEDRGWQETQYF
TGCAGTGCTGAGGACAGGGGATGGCAAGAGACCCAGTACTTC
>TRBV14|many|TRBJ1-2|NA
CASSQQGLPNYGYTF
TGTGCCAGCAGCCAACAGGGACTGCCTAACTATGGCTACACCTTC
>TRBV3-2|medium-sized|TRBJ2-3|NA
CASSKSPSGVTDTQYF
TGTGCCAGCAGCAAAAGTCCTAGCGGGGTCACAGATACGCAGTATTTT
>TRBV19|many|TRBJ1-2|NA
CASQNGAGYGYTF
TGTGCCAGCCAAAACGGGGCAGGCTATGGCTACACCTTC
>TRBV28|few|TRBJ1-1|NA
CASRGIWGGRTEAFF
TGTGCCAGCAGGGGGATTTGGGGAGGAAGGACTGAAGCTTTCTTT
>TRBV13|many|TRBJ2-2|NA
CASSLGPVGVNTGELFF
TGTGCCAGCAGCTTAGGCCCCGTCGGGGTCAACACCGGGGAGCTGTTTTTT
>TRBV5-1|few|TRBJ2-1|TRBD2
CASSLFTSGGYNEQFF
TGCGCCAGCAGCTTATTTACTAGCGGGGGTTACAATGAGCAGTTCTTC
>TRBV6-5|many|TRBJ2-1|TRBD2
CASTLAGGQNNEQFF
TGTGCCAGCACCCTAGCGGGGGGGCAGAACAATGAGCAGTTCTTC
>TRBV6-2/TRBV6-3|many|TRBJ1-5|NA
CASGVSNQPQHF
TGTGCCAGCGGGGTTAGCAATCAGCCCCAGCATTTT
>TRBV6-1|many|TRBJ1-1|NA
CASSANQDTEAFF
TGTGCCAGCAGTGCGAACCAGGACACTGAAGCTTTCTTT
>TRBV24-1|NA|TRBJ2-3|NA
CATTRKGPIDTQYF
TGTGCCACCACCCGAAAGGGTCCGATAGATACGCAGTATTTT